These 3 T cell receptor beta chains originate from one sample sequenced in a study of Graves' ophthalmopathy and Graves' hyperthyroidism. RNA transcripts served as template for amplifying TCR beta CDR3 sequences. The authors performed first-round RT-PCR with HTBI primers and then a second-round multiplex PCR. TCRdb re-analysed the multiplex PCR reads in MiXCR, keeping a single row per CDR3 protein. Here the sample spans about 370,000 distinct CDR3 sequences, around 16% being singletons. Material: peripheral blood. Receptors originate from a woman between 18 and 30 years old with Graves' ophthalmopathy.

This clonotype has ten or more counts. The chain combines TRBV6-2 or TRBV6-3 with TRBJ1-1; no clear D. CDR1 and CDR2 (germline): MNHEY, SVGEGT. The V end lost 7 bases, the J end lost 2 bases, and 14 bases lay between the germline ends. CDR3 size: 14 residues. CDR3 sequence (DNA): TGTGCCAGCAAGACACCGGGGATAAACACTGAAGCTTTCTTT. This encodes CASKTPGINTEAFF.

This clonotype came up many times. V usage is TRBV5-1 and J usage is TRBJ1-1; D unresolved. The length of the CDR3 is 14 residues. Germline V gene sequence: CDR1 SGHRS, CDR2 YFSETQ. V was shortened by 1 base and J by 0 bases, with 7 bases between the two germline ends. The CDR3 sequence is CASSLPAMNTEAFF. The CDR3 DNA reads as TGCGCCAGCAGCTTGCCAGCCATGAACACTGAAGCTTTCTTT.

The V and J genes are TRBV6-1 and TRBJ2-7; no clear D gene. CDR1 MNHNS and CDR2 SASEGT come from the germline V gene. The CDR3 runs 15 residues. Trimming left V 4 bases short and J 0 bases short, with 13 bases between. The CDR3 loop is CASSGALRSSYEQYF. The CDR3 coding sequence is TGTGCCAGCAGTGGGGCCTTGCGCAGCTCCTACGAGCAGTACTTC.